This TCR beta chain was sequenced during a study of siplizumab effects on memory and regulatory T cells. Using immunoSEQ multiplex PCR, the repertoire was profiled, and TCRdb retains in-frame clones only, with some absent. This sample has about 100,000 clones, with about 91% found just once. Study-level points and caveats: Naive T cells looked more diverse than memory cells, and they looked like major contributors to the alloresponse.

Concerning this clone: Its target is unknown.

The CDR3 runs 14 residues. V was pared by 4 bases and J by 5 bases, with 15 bases between. CDR1 is SGHDT and CDR2 is YYEEEE in the germline V gene. The TCR sequence derives from a human donor in good health. The chain combines TRBV5-6 with TRBJ2-5, with D possibly called TRBD1 or TRBD2 (5 bases each). Sequenced sample: CD4+ T cells sorted from blood. CDR3: CASSQVLRDETQYF. DNA of the CDR3: TGTGCCAGCAGCCAGGTCCTCCGGGACGAGACCCAGTACTTC.